This TCR beta chain was recorded in a study of memory CD4+ T cells and cytomegalovirus serostatus. Study at large: Donors were healthy Belgian adults, 8 to 10 CMV seropositive and 24 seronegative. The study, taken as a whole, reports: A US-trained random forest predicted CMV serostatus with median AUC around 0.9.

Turning to this clone: Its antigen remains unidentified.

Germline V gene data show CDR1 as SGHRS and CDR2 as YFSETQ. The CDR3 consists of 14 residues. J lost 7 bases, V lost 5 bases, and 11 bases had no gene match. Single viable CD3+CD4+CD8-CD45RO+ cells were sorted as the memory CD4+ T cells. Measured with immunoSEQ multiplex PCR; TCRdb has only the in-frame clones, and not every one. This table has around 41,000 clones, 75% to 85% appearing once. The chain carries TRBV5-1 and TRBJ2-7, with 8 bases aligning to TRBD2. The receptor was derived from an adult in good health and CMV-seronegative. Source material: memory CD4+ T cells from blood. In DNA, the CDR3 is TGCGCCAGCAGTAATCCCTTTAGCGGGAATGAGCAGTACTTC. It specifies CASSNPFSGNEQYF.